These 20 T cell receptor beta chains share one sample of origin, sequenced in a study of blood T cell repertoires in COVID-19. Clones were read by immunoSEQ multiplex PCR, and TCRdb kept only the in-frame ones, dropping some. This sample has fewer than 350,000 clones, with 89% found just once. Sequencing was carried out using PBMCs or T cells enriched from blood (not recorded which). All receptors come from a woman aged 35 to 49 who had recovered from COVID-19.

V is TRBV5-1 and J is TRBJ2-1, with 7 bases that match TRBD1. From germline, CDR1 is SGHRS and CDR2 YFSETQ. After removal of 0 bases from V and 11 bases from J, the junction contained 5 bases not matched to a gene. CDR3 length: 13 amino acids. The CDR3 sequence is CASSLERGRKQFF. In DNA form, the CDR3 reads TGCGCCAGCAGCTTGGAGAGGGGGCGTAAGCAGTTCTTC.

Notes on this clone: The conserved closing phenylalanine or tryptophan is absent in this CDR3, likely reflecting a read error. Because the CDR3's place on the DNA is in doubt, the DNA is left out and the CDR3 is given as listed by TCRdb. V gene TRBV6-5 combines with J gene TRBJ1-1; the D segment call TRBD1 is taken from the table without a DNA check. Termini included, the CDR3 measures 13 amino acids. CDR1 MNHEY and CDR2 SVGAGI come from the germline V gene. The CDR3 protein is CASSHPGTGVPTV.

The genes are TRBV5-5 and TRBJ1-2; the D is unclear. Trimming shortened V by 3 bases and J by 0 bases, and 6 bases separated the two germline ends. Germline V gene data show CDR1 as SGHKS and CDR2 as YYEKEE (reference sequence). CDR3 size: 13 residues. CDR3 sequence (DNA): TGTGCCAGCAGCTCAAACACTAACTATGGCTACACCTTC. This codes for CASSSNTNYGYTF.

V and J are TRBV25-1 and TRBJ2-1; tentative D call: TRBD1 (5 bases). V lost 4 bases and J 9 bases, leaving 22 bases between the germline ends. CDR3 length equals 16 residues. Germline values: CDR1 MGHDK, CDR2 SYGVNS. The DNA for the CDR3 is TGTGCCAGCAGTGTATGGACACCCGGCCCCACAGGTGAGCAGTTCTTC. Translating it yields CASSVWTPGPTGEQFF.

The chain recombines TRBV30 with TRBJ2-1; 10 bases map to TRBD2. Per the germline V gene, CDR1 is GTSNPN and CDR2 is SVGIG (reference sequence). V dropped 4 bases and J dropped 7; count of bases not matched to a gene: 7. The CDR3 is 14 amino acids. The CDR3 coding sequence is TGTGCCTGGAAAGAGCGGGAGGGCCGGAATGAGCAGTTCTTC. This codes for CAWKEREGRNEQFF.

This clone came up once. The chain carries TRBV5-1 and TRBJ2-3, with a possible D match to TRBD2 (5 bases). The CDR3 has 14 amino acids. V lost 4 bases and J 0 bases, leaving 9 bases between the germline ends. In germline, CDR1 is SGHRS, CDR2 YFSETQ. The CDR3 nucleotides are TGCGCCAGCAGCATTGGACTTAGCACAGATACGCAGTATTTT. Its protein product is CASSIGLSTDTQYF.

J is TRBJ1-5 and V is TRBV2, with 7 bases matching TRBD1. In germline, CDR1 is SNHLY, CDR2 FYNNEI. CDR3 length equals 14 residues. Trimming took 8 bases from V and 3 from J; bases not matched to a gene: 7. CDR3: CASRLGQPNQPQHF. CDR3 bases: TGTGCCAGCCGATTGGGACAGCCCAATCAGCCCCAGCATTTT.

The rearrangement links TRBV19 to TRBJ2-5, with TRBD2 matching 8 bases. Germline CDR1 is LNHDA and CDR2 is SQIVND (reference sequence). This CDR3 spans 15 amino acids. With V trimmed by 6 bases and J by 1 base, 7 bases remained unmatched. The chain's CDR3 is CASRSLAAVQETQYF. The CDR3 nucleotides are TGTGCCAGTAGATCACTAGCGGCCGTCCAAGAGACCCAGTACTTC.

The V gene is TRBV11-2, the J gene TRBJ2-1; the D is unclear. The CDR3 totals 14 residues. CDR1 is SGHAT, CDR2 FQNNGV, per germline. The V end lost 8 bases, the J end lost 0 bases, and 11 bases lay between the germline ends. The CDR3, as DNA: TGTGCCAGCGGAGAATTAAGCTCCTACAATGAGCAGTTCTTC. It is translated as CASGELSSYNEQFF.

This chain uses TRBV6-4 with TRBJ2-1; 11 bases are a match to TRBD2. Trimming cost V 0 bases and J 6 bases; bases outside gene matches: 1. In germline, CDR1 is MRHNA, CDR2 SNTAGT. This CDR3 is 15 amino acids long. The CDR3 DNA reads TGTGCCAGCAGTGACTCTAGCGGGGGGGCCAATGAGCAGTTCTTC. Encoded protein: CASSDSSGGANEQFF.

The chain joins TRBV19 to TRBJ1-1; 7 nucleotides line up with TRBD1. With 5 bases clipped from V and 1 base from J, the junction kept 10 bases outside the gene matches. The CDR3 extends over 16 amino acids. Germline values: CDR1 LNHDA, CDR2 SQIVND (reference sequence). CDR3 sequence: CASSALDRVGNTEAFF. For the CDR3, the DNA is TGTGCCAGTAGTGCCCTCGACAGGGTCGGGAACACTGAAGCTTTCTTT.

The chain carries TRBV7-2 and TRBJ1-1; weak D call: TRBD1 (5 bases). Between the trimmed V and J ends, which lost 3 bases and 1 base, there was a span of 9 bases. The V gene's germline CDR1 is SGHTA and CDR2 FQGNSA. This CDR3 spans 14 amino acids. The CDR3 region has the DNA TGTGCCAGCAGCTTTGGGACTACGAACACTGAAGCTTTCTTT. Its translation: CASSFGTTNTEAFF.

V and J are TRBV7-3 and TRBJ2-1; TRBD2 aligns across 7 bases. CDR3 length: 14 residues. The V gene end was trimmed by 2 bases and the J gene end by 5 bases; junction bases not matched to a gene: 3. Per the germline V gene, CDR1 is SGHTA and CDR2 is FQGTGA. The CDR3: CASSLGLADNEQFF. The CDR3 bases are TGTGCCAGCAGCTTAGGCCTAGCGGACAATGAGCAGTTCTTC. The full variable domain, its missing parts supplied by reference TRBV7-3 and TRBJ2-1, is GAGVSQTPSNKVTEKGKYVELRCDPISGHTALYWYRQSLGQGPEFLIYFQGTGAADDSGLPNDRFFAVRPEGSVSTLKIQRTERGDSAVYLCASSLGLADNEQFFGPGTRLTVL.

The chain links TRBV10-3 to TRBJ2-5, with D maybe TRBD2 (6 bases). Germline V lookup: CDR1 ENHRY, CDR2 SYGVKD. Trimming cost V 0 bases and J 4 bases, with 9 bases left between them. This CDR3 spans 14 amino acids. DNA for the CDR3: TGTGCCATCAGTGAGTCTTGGGACTTAGAGACCCAGTACTTC. Translated, it gives CAISESWDLETQYF.

V is TRBV5-8 and J is TRBJ1-2, with TRBD1 as a possible D gene (6 bases). This CDR3 spans 15 amino acids. CDR1 and CDR2 (germline): SGHTS, YDEGEE. The V end was cut by 2 bases, the J end by 5 bases, with 16 bases between. This chain's CDR3 is CASSLNRESWYGYTF. Written as DNA, the CDR3 is TGTGCCAGCAGCTTAAACAGGGAATCTTGGTATGGCTACACCTTC. Filled out from reference TRBV5-8 and TRBJ1-2, the complete variable domain reads EAGVTQSPTHLIKTRGQQATLRCSPISGHTSVYWYQQALGLGLQFLLWYDEGEERNRGNFPPRFSGRQFPNYSSELNVNALELEDSALYLCASSLNRESWYGYTFGSGTRLTVV.

The rearrangement uses TRBV7-9 and TRBJ2-5, with D possibly TRBD2 on 6 matching bases. This CDR3 is 14 amino acids long. In germline, CDR1 is SEHNR, CDR2 FQNEAQ (reference sequence). The V end lost 1 base, the J end lost 5 bases, and 11 bases lay between the germline ends. CDR3 bases: TGTGCCAGCAGCTTAGTGTCTAGCGCGGAGACCCAGTACTTC. This sequence encodes CASSLVSSAETQYF.

V usage is TRBV4-3 and J usage is TRBJ1-1, with D uncertain. Germline-derived CDR1 and CDR2 are LGHNA and YSLEER. Trimming cost V 3 bases and J 0 bases, with 11 bases left between them. The CDR3 has 15 amino acids. The CDR3 spells CASSQVHRLNTEAFF. The CDR3 DNA sequence: TGCGCCAGCAGCCAGGTCCACAGATTGAACACTGAAGCTTTCTTT.

The rearrangement joins TRBV14 to TRBJ2-7; D unresolved. Trimming took 3 bases from V and 2 from J, leaving 14 bases between them. Per the germline V gene, CDR1 is SGHDN and CDR2 is FVKESK. This CDR3 has 15 amino acids. CDR3 DNA: TGTGCCAGCAGCCATCTCCGGAGTAGGACCTACGAGCAGTACTTC. Protein: CASSHLRSRTYEQYF.

This clone was seen more than once but under ten times. V is TRBV28 and J is TRBJ2-3; TRBD2 might be the D (6 bases). The CDR3 spans 16 residues. The germline V and J ends were trimmed by 8 bases and 0 bases, with 18 bases remaining between them. Germline V gene sequence: CDR1 MDHEN, CDR2 SYDVKM. In nucleotides, the CDR3 is TGTGCCAGCGGCTCCTTGGGGGGATCTAGCACAGATACGCAGTATTTT. It yields the protein CASGSLGGSSTDTQYF.

V is TRBV11-2 and J is TRBJ1-4; 10 nucleotides align to TRBD1. V was clipped by 0 bases and J by 10 bases; unmatched bases: 5. The length of the CDR3 is 15 residues. Germline V gene data show CDR1 as SGHAT and CDR2 as FQNNGV. In DNA, the CDR3 is TGTGCCAGCAGCTTAGATGGGACAGGGGCGGGAAAACTGTTTTTT. It encodes CASSLDGTGAGKLFF.